What follows describes a single T cell receptor (beta chain). This entry belongs to a study of cytomegalovirus exposure and HLA in healthy donors. Germline CDR1 reads SGHNT; CDR2 reads YYREEE (reference sequence). V dropped 6 bases and J dropped 7; count of bases not matched to a gene: 13. This CDR3 comprises 15 residues. Use of 60 Vbeta and 13 Jbeta primers characterized the PCR. The assay was immunoSEQ multiplex PCR, and TCRdb's table has in-frame clones only and misses some. This sample has 140,000 or so clones, with about 66% found just once. The chain recombines TRBV5-4 with TRBJ1-2; 9 nucleotides align to TRBD1. This TCR was recovered from a male donor in good health and CMV-seronegative. The specimen was PBMCs. For the CDR3, the DNA is TGTGCCAGCATCACACGGGGGACAGGGTTTTCTGGCTACACCTTC. As protein: CASITRGTGFSGYTF.